A selection of T cell receptor beta chains follows, all from one sample in a study of blood T cell repertoires in COVID-19. Sequencing was performed with immunoSEQ multiplex PCR; in TCRdb, only in-frame clones are kept and a portion is missing. The profile shows 120,000 to 150,000 clones, approximately 84% of them singletons. Specimen: peripheral blood. These receptor sequences come from a human donor with acute or convalescent COVID-19. The donor label of this sample is uncertain. The conserved cysteine and the conserved F or W are not part of the CDR3 here. A D gene is named only where the DNA matches it firmly.

j_call d_call v_call cdr3_aa
TRBJ2-6 NA TRBV7-8 ASSLSFGQPGRGANVLT
TRBJ2-5 TRBD2 TRBV5-5 ASSGGGLAGTVGETQY
TRBJ1-5 NA TRBV6-2/TRBV6-3 ASSYPPGMNQPQH
TRBJ2-7 NA TRBV6-5 ASSPGSYEQY
TRBJ1-2 NA TRBV11-1 ASSLAAGDGYT
TRBJ1-2 NA TRBV3-1/TRBV3-2 ASSQEQALYGYT
TRBJ2-7 NA TRBV7-9 ASSLRAVDEQY
TRBJ1-3 NA TRBV19 ASSTYLDTIY
TRBJ1-6 TRBD1 TRBV30 AWRSPGGGDSPLH
TRBJ2-1 TRBD2 TRBV4-1 ASSQGTSGGYNEQF
TRBJ1-5 TRBD1 TRBV27 ASSSGTAEGPQH
TRBJ2-3 TRBD1 TRBV4-3 ASSQEGGAGGKKVTQY
TRBJ2-1 NA TRBV29-1 SAKNRDYNEQF
TRBJ1-5 NA TRBV21-1 ASSKAGTDSNQPQH
TRBJ1-2 TRBD1 TRBV5-1 ASSRWDRTYGYT
TRBJ1-2 TRBD1 TRBV7-2 ASSPGQGVPSGYT
TRBJ1-4 NA TRBV28 ASTKNRRGAGNEKLF
TRBJ2-1 TRBD2 TRBV5-1 ASSLSKLAGERQF
TRBJ1-2 NA TRBV5-6 ASSKGGGRGYT
TRBJ1-2 TRBD1 TRBV6-6 ASSYVDTGVGGYT
TRBJ1-2 TRBD1 TRBV6-1 ASSGGGTGGLNYGYT
TRBJ2-2 NA TRBV7-2 ASSPRQGSTGELF
TRBJ2-3 TRBD2 TRBV28 ASSSGGTSTDTQY
TRBJ1-2 NA TRBV12-5 ASGFDSYGYT
TRBJ2-3 TRBD2 TRBV5-1 ASSLFTASGRAGTDTQY
TRBJ1-2 NA TRBV5-4 ASSFRSTYGYT
TRBJ1-3 TRBD1 TRBV6-5 ASSWGQGGGNTIY
TRBJ2-3 NA TRBV10-1 ASSDRGVSTDTQY
TRBJ1-1 TRBD1 TRBV19 ARLQGTVAF
TRBJ2-3 TRBD2 TRBV9 ASSGGRGPGTDTQY
TRBJ2-2 TRBD1 TRBV19 ASVRGDREANTGELF
TRBJ1-1 TRBD1 TRBV12-3/TRBV12-4 ASSLGGGTEAF
TRBJ2-4 TRBD1 TRBV19 ASTQGMLAKNIQY
TRBJ2-1 NA TRBV7-9 ASSLVPVHEQF
TRBJ1-6 TRBD1 TRBV7-2 ASSSYATGGNSPLH
TRBJ2-3 NA TRBV21-1 ATHQTGVSSGRRNASTDTQY
TRBJ1-6 NA TRBV7-7 ASSLDIYSPLH
TRBJ1-1 NA TRBV6-6 ASSSGLLGNTEAF
TRBJ2-1 TRBD2 TRBV7-2 ASSFTLGLAGYNEQF
TRBJ1-3 TRBD1 TRBV28 ASSFGPGQGYGNTIY
TRBJ2-2 TRBD1 TRBV5-4 ASSLRGQATGELF
TRBJ1-6 TRBD1 TRBV28 ASSLGDRANNSPLH
TRBJ2-1 NA TRBV7-6 ASSFAGDRSFDEQF
TRBJ2-1 TRBD2 TRBV15 ATSTLAGGASYNEQF
TRBJ2-5 TRBD1 TRBV7-2 ASSLLDRVETQY
TRBJ1-3 NA TRBV4-3 ASSQDTPGNSGNTIY